This T cell receptor beta chain appears in the sequencing data of a study of T cells after yellow fever vaccination. Study at large: When fractions had low cell numbers, they were prepared with SMART-Seq v4 Ultra Low Input.

They built TCR cDNA with 5'RACE template switching, a step that put in a universal primer site and UMIs. TCRdb re-analysed the 5' RACE reads in MiXCR, keeping a single row per CDR3 protein. The table shows just over 300,000 distinct CDR3 sequences, with roughly 4% occurring only once. This clonotype was counted ten times or more. No antigen is known for it. Notes on the study in general: Most primary-vaccination clones reappeared after the booster (about 95% CD4, about 88% CD8).

Here the sequenced sample was PBMCs, taken on the day of the yellow fever booster vaccination. The clonotype originates from a man aged 18-30 years who received the YFV17D yellow fever vaccine.

CDR3: CASTLQGNEQFF. CDR3 bases: TGTGCCAGCACCCTACAGGGTAATGAGCAGTTCTTC. The rearrangement joins TRBV7-9 to TRBJ2-1; possibly TRBD1 for D (6 bases). Germline CDR1 and CDR2: SEHNR and FQNEAQ (reference sequence). This CDR3 is 12 amino acids long. V was trimmed by 7 bases and J by 7 bases, leaving 11 bases between them.